This T cell receptor beta chain was sequenced during a study of graft-versus-host responses after intestinal transplantation. Looking at the study overall: Tacrolimus plus steroids were given to all recipients for two to three years, preceded by anti-thymocyte globulin induction.

Method: immunoSEQ multiplex PCR; TCRdb's copy keeps in-frame clones and lacks some. The data contain 25,000 to 30,000 clones, 82% of them singletons. The CDR3 is 14 residues long. The germline V gene encodes CDR1 MGHDK and CDR2 SYGVNS. The V gene lost 2 bases and the J gene lost 1 base, with 6 bases spanning the gap. As concerns this clone: The antigen is undetermined.

J is TRBJ1-5 and V is TRBV25-1, with a tentative D call TRBD1 (5 bases). This receptor was taken from a human donor who received an intestinal transplant. This specimen consisted of unstimulated CD4+ T cells sorted from spleen or lymph node cells, obtained before intestinal transplant. DNA of the CDR3: TGTGCCAGCAGTGAACGGGACAGCAATCAGCCCCAGCATTTT. Translated: CASSERDSNQPQHF.